The rows below give T cell receptor beta chains drawn from one sample of a study of blood T cell repertoires in COVID-19. Here immunoSEQ multiplex PCR was the method, and the copy in TCRdb shows in-frame clones only, minus some. The sample records about 330,000 clones, about 92% being singletons. Material: PBMCs or T cells enriched from blood (not recorded which). Receptors were obtained from a woman under 40 who had recovered from COVID-19. The CDR3 runs from the conserved cysteine through the conserved F or W. Each record gives: D gene, J gene, clone size, V gene, CDR3 DNA, CDR3 protein. The D gene is left open where the match is weak. Part of the rows lack a size; the others show once, few, many or a class for expanded clones.

- TRBJ2-2 - TRBV5-1 TGCGCCAGCACCCCCCGAGAGACCGGGGAGCTGTTTTTT CASTPRETGELFF
TRBD2 TRBJ2-1 - TRBV5-4 TGTGCCAGCAGTCCTCTAGCGGGGGGTAGTGAGCAGTTCTTC CASSPLAGGSEQFF
- TRBJ1-1 - TRBV7-2 TGTGCCAGCAGCTTGGGCCGAGTCTTGAACACTGAAGCTTTCTTT CASSLGRVLNTEAFF
TRBD2 TRBJ2-5 once TRBV2 TGTGCCAGCAGTGAAGCCGGACGACTAGCGGGAGGGACTTGGAAGACCCAGTACTTC CASSEAGRLAGGTWKTQYF
- TRBJ2-7 - TRBV5-4 TGTGCCAGCAGCTTGGACAGGGTAATCGACGAGCAGTACTTC CASSLDRVIDEQYF
- TRBJ1-3 - TRBV30 TGTGCCTGGAACTCGGTCTCTGGAAACACCATATATTTT CAWNSVSGNTIYF
- TRBJ1-2 - TRBV11-2 TGTGCCAGCAGCTTAGGGCAGGGGCATGGCTACACCTTC CASSLGQGHGYTF
TRBD2 TRBJ2-1 few TRBV28 TGTGCCAGCAGCCCCGGGGGGGGTGCGATTGAGCAGTTCTTC CASSPGGGAIEQFF
- TRBJ1-2 - TRBV2 TGTGCCAGCAGTCCGTCGACAGGTCAGGTCTATGGCTACACCTTC CASSPSTGQVYGYTF
- TRBJ1-2 - TRBV7-2 TGTGCCAGCAGCTTTTATGGGGAGGATGGCTACACCTTC CASSFYGEDGYTF
TRBD1 TRBJ1-6 once TRBV11-3 TGTGCCAGCAGCCCGCGACAGGGTTCACCCCTCCACTTT CASSPRQGSPLHF
TRBD1 TRBJ1-2 - TRBV18 TGTGCCAGCTCACCAACACAGGGGTGGATCTATGGCTACACCTTC CASSPTQGWIYGYTF
- TRBJ2-3 - TRBV11-3 TGTGCCAGCAGCTACAGAGATTACCGCACAGATACGCAGTATTTT CASSYRDYRTDTQYF
TRBD1 TRBJ1-2 - TRBV18 TGTGCCAGCTCACCAAGGGACAGGGGATATGGCTACACCTTC CASSPRDRGYGYTF
TRBD2 TRBJ2-5 once TRBV25-1 TGTGCCAGCAGTGGTCACACTGGCGGGAGCTACCAAGAGACCCAGTACTTC CASSGHTGGSYQETQYF
- TRBJ1-5 - TRBV6-2/TRBV6-3 TGTGCCAGCAGTTATTTCAGTTCATCCCAGCCCCAGCATTTT CASSYFSSSQPQHF
- TRBJ1-5 - TRBV6-5 TGTGCCAGCAGTCCTCGGTCCCCTCAGCCCCAGCATTTT CASSPRSPQPQHF
TRBD2 TRBJ2-2 - TRBV7-9 TGTGCCAGCAGGGGGTCGGGACTAGCGGGAGTATGGACCGGGGAGCTGTTTTTT CASRGSGLAGVWTGELFF
- TRBJ2-7 - TRBV5-1 TGCGCCAGCAGACAGGGCCAGGATTCCTACGAGCAGTACTTC CASRQGQDSYEQYF
TRBD1 TRBJ1-1 - TRBV27 TGTGCCAGCAGTTTAAGACAGGGGAACACTGAAGCTTTCTTT CASSLRQGNTEAFF
TRBD2 TRBJ2-6 - TRBV2 TGTGCCAGCAATCGGGACTACCAAGGACGCTCTGGGGCCAACGTCCTGACTTTC CASNRDYQGRSGANVLTF
TRBD2 TRBJ2-7 once TRBV4-3 TGCGCCAGCAGCGGCGGACTAGCGAGAAACGAGCAGTACTTC CASSGGLARNEQYF
TRBD1 TRBJ1-1 - TRBV2 TGTGCCAGCAGGGTGACAGGGGGCGACGCTTTCTTT CASRVTGGDAFF
TRBD1 TRBJ1-5 - TRBV20-1 TGCAGTGCTAGTTCTTTGGGGACAGGGGTCAATCAGCCCCAGCATTTT CSASSLGTGVNQPQHF
- TRBJ2-1 - TRBV11-2 TGTGCCAGCAGCTTAGATCGGAGCTCCTACAATGAGCAGTTCTTC CASSLDRSSYNEQFF
TRBD1 TRBJ1-5 once TRBV28 TGTGCCAGCAGTCCTACCGGGACAGGGGTTAGGCAGCCCCAGCATTTT CASSPTGTGVRQPQHF
- TRBJ1-6 - TRBV3-1/TRBV3-2 TGTGCCAGCAGCCCCCCCGGCTCCTATAATTCACCCCTCCACTTT CASSPPGSYNSPLHF
TRBD1 TRBJ2-1 - TRBV7-8 TGTGCCAGCAGCTATACGGACAGGGGTAATGAGCAGTTCTTC CASSYTDRGNEQFF
- TRBJ2-7 - TRBV4-1 TGCGCCAGCAGCGGTGAATGGAGGGCCCGGTACGAGCAGTACTTC CASSGEWRARYEQYF
TRBD2 TRBJ2-7 - TRBV4-1 TGCGCCAGCAGCCAAGAGAATAGCGGGAGAGGCTACGAGCAGTACTTC CASSQENSGRGYEQYF
- TRBJ1-1 - TRBV28 TGTGCCAGCAGTTTCTTAACGGGCACTGAAGCTTTCTTT CASSFLTGTEAFF
TRBD2 TRBJ2-7 - TRBV7-2 TGTGCCAGCAGCGAGGGACTAGCGGGGGCGAAACCTCTCTCCTACGAGCAGTACTTC CASSEGLAGAKPLSYEQYF
TRBD2 TRBJ2-2 - TRBV7-2 TGTGCCAGCAGCACCATAAGAGGACTAGCGGGTCCCAATGGCGGGGAGCTGTTTTTT CASSTIRGLAGPNGGELFF
TRBD1 TRBJ1-1 - TRBV13 TGTGCCAGCAGCCCCGGACAGGGGAACACTGAAGCTTTCTTT CASSPGQGNTEAFF
TRBD1 TRBJ1-3 - TRBV18 TGTGCCAGCTCAACAACACAGGGGGCCAGTGGAAACACCATATATTTT CASSTTQGASGNTIYF
TRBD2 TRBJ2-3 - TRBV9 TGTGCCAGCAGCGTAGGGACTAGCGGCCCAGATACGCAGTATTTT CASSVGTSGPDTQYF
TRBD2 TRBJ2-2 - TRBV6-2/TRBV6-3 TGTGCCAGCAGCCGGGGGGGATTTCGGGAACCCGGGGAGCTGTTTTTT CASSRGGFREPGELFF
TRBD2 TRBJ2-2 once TRBV2 TGTGCCAGCAGTGGGCTAACCCCGGGACTAGCGGGCGGGGAGCTGTTTTTT CASSGLTPGLAGGELFF
- TRBJ1-2 - TRBV5-4 TGTGCCAGCAGCTTGGGAGGGAGCTATGGCTACACCTTC CASSLGGSYGYTF
TRBD1 TRBJ1-2 - TRBV28 TGTGCCAGCAGTTCGGGGACAGTGAACTATGGCTACACCTTC CASSSGTVNYGYTF
- TRBJ1-2 - TRBV28 TGTGCCACCCAATCAGGGATTATCCCGGGCTACACCTTC CATQSGIIPGYTF
- TRBJ1-3 few TRBV3-1/TRBV3-2 TGTGCCAGCACCCTGAATGGAGTCTCTGGAAACACCATATATTTT CASTLNGVSGNTIYF
TRBD1 TRBJ2-1 - TRBV4-1 TGCGCCAGCAGCCACGACAGGGCCCCCTACAATGAGCAGTTCTTC CASSHDRAPYNEQFF
- TRBJ1-1 few TRBV6-4 TGTGCCAGCAGTGTTGGGGGGGCGCGGATGGACACTGAAGCTTTCTTT CASSVGGARMDTEAFF
- TRBJ1-5 - TRBV27 TGTGCCAGCAGTTTGACAGGAAAACAGCCCCAGCATTTT CASSLTGKQPQHF
TRBD2 TRBJ2-2 - TRBV5-1 TGCGCCAGCAGCTTGGGGGTACTAGCGGGAGATATATATAACACCGGGGAGCTGTTTTTT CASSLGVLAGDIYNTGELFF
- TRBJ1-1 - TRBV30 TGTGCCTGGAGTCGAACACCGAACACTGAAGCTTTCTTT CAWSRTPNTEAFF
TRBD1 TRBJ1-2 - TRBV19 TGTGCCAGTAAAACGGGACAGAGCTATGGCTACACCTTC CASKTGQSYGYTF
TRBD1 TRBJ1-4 once TRBV27 TGTGCCAGCAGTCCAGGGACAGGGAATGAAAAACTGTTTTTT CASSPGTGNEKLFF
- TRBJ2-1 - TRBV28 TGTGCCAGCAGCCCGATGAGGAGCAACAATGAGCAGTTCTTC CASSPMRSNNEQFF